What follows are 7 T cell receptor beta chains derived from one specimen sequenced in a study of technical replicates of blood from a handful of donors. Profiled with immunoSEQ multiplex PCR; TCRdb holds only in-frame clones, not every one. This sample has around 76,000 clones, with roughly 98% found just once. Sequenced input: T cells isolated from PBMCs. These receptors came from a human donor in good health.

The V gene is TRBV19, the J gene TRBJ1-2; D gene unclear. V lost 10 bases to trimming and J lost 2 bases, with 11 bases between them. The CDR3 runs 12 residues. The V gene's germline CDR1 is LNHDA and CDR2 SQIVND (reference sequence). The CDR3 sequence: CAINPRNYGYTF. Written as DNA, the CDR3 is TGTGCCATTAACCCGCGGAACTATGGCTACACCTTC.

Points on this clone: The sample contains more than one DNA sequence encoding this CDR3. The V gene is TRBV18, the J gene TRBJ1-5; D may be TRBD1 (5 bases). CDR1 KGHSH and CDR2 LQKENI come from the germline V gene. Trimming removed 3 bases from V and 1 base from J, with 7 bases in between. The CDR3 covers 14 residues. The CDR3: CASSPQGSNQPQHF. DNA for the CDR3: TGTGCCAGCTCACCTCAGGGAAGCAATCAGCCCCAGCATTTT.

This chain uses TRBV2 with TRBJ1-2; 7 bases map to TRBD1. Germline-derived CDR1 and CDR2 are SNHLY and FYNNEI. This CDR3 is 13 amino acids long. V shed 8 bases and J 2 bases; nucleotides not matched to a gene: 5. CDR3 protein: CASPRDSNYGYTF. The CDR3 DNA reads TGTGCCAGCCCCCGGGACAGCAACTATGGCTACACCTTC.

The chain has TRBV5-4 and TRBJ2-2; D not resolved. CDR3 length: 14 amino acids. Germline V gene sequence: CDR1 SGHNT, CDR2 YYREEE (reference sequence). V lost 5 bases and J 1 base, leaving 9 bases between the germline ends. The CDR3 here is CASRNLVNTGELFF. CDR3 nucleotides: TGTGCCAGCAGAAATCTAGTGAACACCGGGGAGCTGTTTTTT.

The chain links TRBV5-1 to TRBJ1-1; D unclear. The germline V gene encodes CDR1 SGHRS and CDR2 YFSETQ. This CDR3 has 14 amino acids. The V end was cut by 2 bases, the J end by 0 bases, with 8 bases between. CDR3 residues: CASSFRYMNTEAFF. The CDR3 DNA sequence: TGCGCCAGCAGCTTCAGATACATGAACACTGAAGCTTTCTTT.

This chain links TRBV5-4 with TRBJ1-5; D is ambiguous. CDR1 SGHNT and CDR2 YYREEE come from the germline V gene (reference sequence). This CDR3 is built from 13 residues. The V gene lost 0 bases and the J gene lost 5 bases, with 6 bases spanning the gap. CDR3 nucleotide sequence: TGTGCCAGCAGCTTGGATGGAGATCAGCCCCAGCATTTT. It codes for CASSLDGDQPQHF.

The V and J genes are TRBV4-3 and TRBJ2-1; weak D call: TRBD2 (6 bases). Looked up from germline, CDR1 is LGHNA and CDR2 is YSLEER. The CDR3 loop spans 15 amino acids. The germline V and J ends were trimmed by 0 bases and 3 bases, with 9 bases remaining between them. CDR3 region: CASSQERRGYNEQFF. The CDR3 DNA follows: TGCGCCAGCAGCCAAGAACGGAGGGGCTACAATGAGCAGTTCTTC.